This T cell receptor (beta chain) was identified during a study of cytomegalovirus exposure and HLA in healthy donors. About the research overall: Genetic ancestry analysis placed about 76% of the 398 donors that were genotyped in the Caucasian-associated cluster. Notes on the study in general: Earlier findings revealed that most TCR beta V segments proved productive either about 87% or about 30% of the time.

As for this clone: Antigen unknown.

Both 60 Vbeta primers and 13 Jbeta primers went into the PCR. Clones were sequenced by immunoSEQ multiplex PCR, and TCRdb holds only the in-frame ones, with some missing. The top ten clones hold approximately 7% of a sample with 160,000 or so clones, approximately 84% of them seen once. J lost 0 bases, V lost 3 bases, and 8 bases had no gene match. The germline V gene has CDR1 MNHEY and CDR2 SMNVEV (reference sequence). CDR3 length equals 17 residues. The specimen sequenced was PBMCs. The source is a woman between 40 and 50 years old in good health and CMV-seropositive. The chain combines TRBV27 with TRBJ2-3; TRBD2 agrees at 8 bases. The CDR3 protein is CASSFNPAGVSTDTQYF. As DNA, the CDR3 is TGTGCCAGCAGTTTCAACCCAGCGGGGGTTAGCACAGATACGCAGTATTTT.